This T cell receptor (beta chain) was recovered during a study of blood T cell repertoires in COVID-19. At the level of the study: PBMCs, B-cell-depleted T cells, or T cells provided the cDNA or gDNA that made up the material.

Germline CDR1 reads MNHEY; CDR2 reads SVGEGT. The CDR3 spans 16 residues. V was cut by 5 bases and J by 5 bases, with 18 bases left in between. Clones were read by immunoSEQ multiplex PCR, and TCRdb kept only the in-frame ones, dropping some. This sample carries about 140,000 clones, roughly 84% of them seen once, and the ten largest clones take 4%. This TCR was sampled from a woman aged 55-69 years with acute or convalescent COVID-19. The specimen was peripheral blood. The rearrangement uses TRBV6-2 or TRBV6-3 and TRBJ2-2; D is unresolved. CDR3: CASSVIPTVLTGELFF. The CDR3 nucleotides are TGTGCCAGCAGTGTAATTCCAACAGTACTTACCGGGGAGCTGTTTTTT.